This T cell receptor (beta chain) originates from a study of T cell changes during pregnancy in multiple sclerosis. Libraries were prepared by immunoSEQ multiplex PCR; TCRdb keeps only in-frame clonotypes and omits some of them. This repertoire shows about 20,000 clones, about 89% found once; its top ten account for approximately 15%. Trimming left V 4 bases short and J 6 bases short, with 17 bases between. CDR1 is SGHNT, CDR2 YYREEE, per germline (reference sequence). This CDR3 contains 14 residues. The J gene is TRBJ2-7, the V gene TRBV5-4; a weak D match, TRBD2 (5 bases). The specimen was CD8+ T cells from peripheral blood mononuclear cells, collected in the third trimester of pregnancy. This TCR was sampled from a female donor in good health, enrolled as a control in a pregnancy study. The chain's CDR3 is CASSPPRAPLEQYF. CDR3 sequence (DNA): TGTGCCAGCAGCCCCCCGAGGGCCCCTCTCGAGCAGTACTTC.